One sample yielded the 10 T cell receptor beta chains listed below, sequenced in a study of blood T cell repertoires in COVID-19. Generated by immunoSEQ multiplex PCR, the TCRdb table keeps only in-frame clones and is missing some. The sample has about 290,000 clones; around 90% are singletons. Sequences were obtained from PBMCs or T cells enriched from blood (not recorded which). These receptors came from a middle-aged woman who had recovered from COVID-19.

This clone was seen a single time. The V and J genes are TRBV9 and TRBJ2-2; 7 nucleotides align to TRBD1. Unmatched junction bases numbered 9, after V lost 3 bases and J lost 7 bases. CDR3 size: 15 residues. CDR1 and CDR2 (germline): SGDLS, YYNGEE. CDR3 coding DNA: TGTGCCAGCAGCGAGAGGGGGCGTTGGGTCGGGGAGCTGTTTTTT. It yields the protein CASSERGRWVGELFF.

The chain uses TRBV5-1 and TRBJ1-6; 10 nucleotides match TRBD1. This CDR3 has 16 amino acids. Germline V gene sequence: CDR1 SGHRS, CDR2 YFSETQ. Trimming took 4 bases from V and 5 from J; bases not matched to a gene: 6. The CDR3 DNA sequence: TGCGCCAGCAGCACGGGAGGGACAGGGGATAATTCACCCCTCCACTTT. Translated, it gives CASSTGGTGDNSPLHF. Filled out from reference TRBV5-1 and TRBJ1-6, the complete variable domain reads KAGVTQTPRYLIKTRGQQVTLSCSPISGHRSVSWYQQTPGQGLQFLFEYFSETQRNKGNFPGRFSGRQFSNSRSEMNVSTLELGDSALYLCASSTGGTGDNSPLHFGNGTRLTVT.

The CDR3 region is CASSVDFPKSDYGYTF. CDR3 in DNA: TGTGCCAGCAGCGTAGACTTCCCCAAGTCGGACTATGGCTACACCTTC. The chain uses TRBV9 and TRBJ1-2; D remains ambiguous. Deletions cut 0 bases from V and 3 bases from J, with 15 bases between. The germline gives CDR1 SGDLS, CDR2 YYNGEE. The CDR3 is 16 amino acids.

The genes are TRBV18 and TRBJ1-2; maybe TRBD1 (5 bases). Germline V gene lookup returns CDR1 KGHSH and CDR2 LQKENI. CDR3 size: 14 residues. V gave up 3 bases and J gave up 2 bases, with 10 bases separating them. The CDR3 coding sequence is TGTGCCAGCTCACCCGACAGCTCGAACTATGGCTACACCTTC. As protein: CASSPDSSNYGYTF.

In this sample, this clone turned up a few times. The rearrangement links TRBV7-2 to TRBJ1-5; unclear D gene. V lost 5 bases and J lost 9, with 14 bases in between. The length of the CDR3 is 13 residues. Germline-derived CDR1 and CDR2 are SGHTA and FQGNSA. The DNA for the CDR3 is TGTGCCAGCAGCGTCGGGGAGGGCCGGCCCCAGCATTTT. It specifies CASSVGEGRPQHF.

This clone was observed a single time. V gene TRBV5-4 combines with J gene TRBJ2-6, with D uncertain. The germline gives CDR1 SGHNT, CDR2 YYREEE (reference sequence). V was trimmed by 2 bases and J by 0 bases, leaving 6 bases between them. This CDR3 region has 15 residues. The CDR3 sequence: CASSFPSSGANVLTF. CDR3 coding DNA: TGTGCCAGCAGCTTTCCCAGCTCTGGGGCCAACGTCCTGACTTTC. The complete variable domain, with remaining parts taken from reference TRBV5-4 and TRBJ2-6, reads ETGVTQSPTHLIKTRGQQVTLRCSSQSGHNTVSWYQQALGQGPQFIFQYYREEENGRGNFPPRFSGLQFPNYSSELNVNALELDDSALYLCASSFPSSGANVLTFGAGSRLTVL.

The chain carries TRBV29-1 and TRBJ1-2; tentative D call: TRBD1 (5 bases). V gave up 4 bases and J gave up 2 bases, with 8 bases separating them. The CDR3 extends over 12 amino acids. Per the germline V gene, CDR1 is SQVTM and CDR2 is ANQGSEA. CDR3 in amino acids: CSVGQGNYGYTF. The CDR3 bases are TGCAGCGTTGGGCAGGGAAACTATGGCTACACCTTC.

This clone was counted a single time. V and J are TRBV5-1 and TRBJ1-1; 7 bases are shared with TRBD1. Per germline, CDR1 SGHRS and CDR2 YFSETQ. The V segment lost 4 bases and the J segment 0 bases; nucleotides outside the gene matches: 6. This CDR3 region has 15 residues. The CDR3 protein is CASSAGGNMNTEAFF. The CDR3 DNA reads as TGCGCCAGCAGCGCAGGGGGGAACATGAACACTGAAGCTTTCTTT. The variable domain in full, completed from reference TRBV5-1 and TRBJ1-1, reads KAGVTQTPRYLIKTRGQQVTLSCSPISGHRSVSWYQQTPGQGLQFLFEYFSETQRNKGNFPGRFSGRQFSNSRSEMNVSTLELGDSALYLCASSAGGNMNTEAFFGQGTRLTVV.

The V gene is TRBV9, the J gene TRBJ1-1; D uncertain. The V gene's germline CDR1 is SGDLS and CDR2 YYNGEE. Trimming took 4 bases from V and 7 from J, leaving 20 bases between them. This CDR3 contains 15 residues. CDR3 protein: CASSPHVEAAFEAFF. For the CDR3, the DNA is TGTGCCAGCAGCCCTCATGTCGAGGCAGCGTTTGAAGCTTTCTTT.

This rearrangement joins TRBV9 to TRBJ2-3; 11 nucleotides match TRBD2. The junction had 8 bases not matched to a gene; V was cut back by 4 bases and J by 4 bases. The CDR3 consists of 16 residues. Germline assignment: CDR1 SGDLS and CDR2 YYNGEE. CDR3 bases: TGTGCCAGCAGCCCGAGACTAGCGGGAACGGCAGATACGCAGTATTTT. Amino acid sequence: CASSPRLAGTADTQYF. Variable domain in full (rest from reference TRBV9 and TRBJ2-3): DSGVTQTPKHLITATGQRVTLRCSPRSGDLSVYWYQQSLDQGLQFLIQYYNGEERAKGNILERFSAQQFPDLHSELNLSSLELGDSALYFCASSPRLAGTADTQYFGPGTRLTVL.